Reported below is one TCR beta chain. What it binds is unknown. Exclusion criteria comprised uncontrolled infection, other autoimmune disease, pregnancy or lactation. Together with thyroid ultrasound, orbital computed tomography, serum thyroxine and TRAb, clinical symptoms were used for diagnoses. The sample is drawn from a study of T cells in Graves' hyperthyroidism and ophthalmopathy. Study summary: Prior to any treatment, at the point of initial diagnosis, peripheral blood was collected. Study-wide points: Blood held most thyroid clonotypes expanded above 0.001 frequency.

Using RNA transcripts as the source, TCR beta CDR3 regions were amplified. The TCR CDR3 first-round RT-PCR relied on the HTBI primer set. TCRdb used MiXCR to reprocess the multiplex PCR reads, holding one entry per CDR3 protein. Among about 160,000 distinct CDR3 sequences listed, about 9.4% were seen once. This CDR3 comprises 17 residues. CDR1 and CDR2 (germline): MDHEN, SYDVKM. The ends lost 3 bases at V and 6 bases at J; junction bases unmatched: 13. Sequencing was performed on blood. The receptor comes from a woman between 18 and 30 years old with Graves' hyperthyroidism that later progressed to Graves' ophthalmopathy. This chain joins TRBV28 and TRBJ2-1, with 8 bases that match TRBD2. CDR3 protein: CASSFSGGGRGGNEQFF. The CDR3 DNA reads as TGTGCCAGCAGTTTCAGCGGGGGCGGGAGAGGCGGCAATGAGCAGTTCTTC.